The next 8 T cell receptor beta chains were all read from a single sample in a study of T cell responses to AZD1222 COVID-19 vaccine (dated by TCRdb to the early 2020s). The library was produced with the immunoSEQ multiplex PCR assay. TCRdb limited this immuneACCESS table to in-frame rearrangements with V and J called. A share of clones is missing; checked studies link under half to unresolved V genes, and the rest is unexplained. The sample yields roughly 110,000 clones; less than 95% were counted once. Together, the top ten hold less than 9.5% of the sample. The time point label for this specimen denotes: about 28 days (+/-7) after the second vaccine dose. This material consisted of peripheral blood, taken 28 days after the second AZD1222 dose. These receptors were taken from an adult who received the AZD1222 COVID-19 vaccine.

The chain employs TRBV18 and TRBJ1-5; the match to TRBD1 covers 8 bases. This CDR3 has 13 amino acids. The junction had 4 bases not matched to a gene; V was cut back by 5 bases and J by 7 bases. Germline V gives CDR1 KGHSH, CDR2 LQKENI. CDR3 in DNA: TGTGCCAGCTCAATGGACAGGGAACAGCCCCAGCATTTT. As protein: CASSMDREQPQHF.

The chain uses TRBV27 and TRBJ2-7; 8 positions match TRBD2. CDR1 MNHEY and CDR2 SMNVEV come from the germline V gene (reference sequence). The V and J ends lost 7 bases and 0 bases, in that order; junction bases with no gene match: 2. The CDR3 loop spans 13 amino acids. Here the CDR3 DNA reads TGTGCCAGCAAAACTAGCGGCTCCTACGAGCAGTACTTC. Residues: CASKTSGSYEQYF.

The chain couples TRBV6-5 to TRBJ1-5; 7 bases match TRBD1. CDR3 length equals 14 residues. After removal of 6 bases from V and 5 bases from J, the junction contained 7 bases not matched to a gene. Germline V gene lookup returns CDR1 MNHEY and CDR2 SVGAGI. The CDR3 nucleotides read TGTGCCAGCAGAGTAGACAGGGTCGATCAGCCCCAGCATTTT. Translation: CASRVDRVDQPQHF.

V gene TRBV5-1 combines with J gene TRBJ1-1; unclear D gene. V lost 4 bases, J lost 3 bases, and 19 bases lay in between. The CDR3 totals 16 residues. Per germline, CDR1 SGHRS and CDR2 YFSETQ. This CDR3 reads CASSRGNSVRDTEAFF. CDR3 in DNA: TGCGCCAGCAGCCGAGGGAATTCCGTAAGGGACACTGAAGCTTTCTTT.

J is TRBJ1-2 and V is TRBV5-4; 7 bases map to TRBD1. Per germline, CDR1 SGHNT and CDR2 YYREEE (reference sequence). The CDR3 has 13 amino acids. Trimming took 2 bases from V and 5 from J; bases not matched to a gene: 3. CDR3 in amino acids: CASSFDRVYGYTF. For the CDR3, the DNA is TGTGCCAGCAGCTTCGACAGGGTTTATGGCTACACCTTC. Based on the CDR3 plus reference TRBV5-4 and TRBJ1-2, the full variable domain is ETGVTQSPTHLIKTRGQQVTLRCSSQSGHNTVSWYQQALGQGPQFIFQYYREEENGRGNFPPRFSGLQFPNYSSELNVNALELDDSALYLCASSFDRVYGYTFGSGTRLTVV.

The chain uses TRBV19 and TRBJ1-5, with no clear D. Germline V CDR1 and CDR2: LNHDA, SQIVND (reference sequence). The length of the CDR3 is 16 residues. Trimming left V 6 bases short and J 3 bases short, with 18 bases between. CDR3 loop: CASSSLPRRDNQPQHF. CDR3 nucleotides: TGTGCCAGTAGCAGTCTCCCGAGACGGGACAATCAGCCCCAGCATTTT.

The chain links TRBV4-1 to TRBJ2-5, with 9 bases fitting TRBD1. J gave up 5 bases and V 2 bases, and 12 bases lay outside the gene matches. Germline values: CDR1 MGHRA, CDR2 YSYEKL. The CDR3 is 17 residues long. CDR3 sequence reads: CASSQLPPQGAWETQYF. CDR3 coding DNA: TGCGCCAGCAGCCAACTACCCCCACAGGGGGCGTGGGAGACCCAGTACTTC.

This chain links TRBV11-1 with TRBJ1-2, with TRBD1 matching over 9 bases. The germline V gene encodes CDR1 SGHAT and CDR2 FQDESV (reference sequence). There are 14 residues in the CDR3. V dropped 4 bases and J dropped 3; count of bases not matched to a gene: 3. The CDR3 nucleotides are TGTGCCAGCAGCTCCGGGACAGGGCACTATGGCTACACCTTC. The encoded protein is CASSSGTGHYGYTF.